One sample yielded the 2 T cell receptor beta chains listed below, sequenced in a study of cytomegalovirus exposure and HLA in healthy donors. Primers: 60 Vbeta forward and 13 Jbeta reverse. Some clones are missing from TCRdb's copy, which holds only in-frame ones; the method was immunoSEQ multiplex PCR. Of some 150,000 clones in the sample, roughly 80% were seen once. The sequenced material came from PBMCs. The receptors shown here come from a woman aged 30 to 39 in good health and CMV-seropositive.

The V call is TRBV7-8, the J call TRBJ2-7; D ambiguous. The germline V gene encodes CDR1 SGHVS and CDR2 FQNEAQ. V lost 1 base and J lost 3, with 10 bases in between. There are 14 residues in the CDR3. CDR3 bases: TGTGCCAGCAGCTTAGATAACTCTTACTACGAGCAGTACTTC. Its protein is CASSLDNSYYEQYF.

The CDR3 DNA reads as TGTGCCAGCAGCTTTACTTCCGCCAGGGGTATCGAGCAGTACTTC. Encoded protein: CASSFTSARGIEQYF. The chain employs TRBV7-9 and TRBJ2-7, with D maybe TRBD1 (6 bases). Trimming cost V 3 bases and J 6 bases, with 18 bases left between them. Germline V lookup: CDR1 SEHNR, CDR2 FQNEAQ (reference sequence). The CDR3 covers 15 residues.